In its sample, the clone carrying this TCR beta chain was seen once. This specimen belongs to a study of Graves' ophthalmopathy and Graves' hyperthyroidism. As the template, RNA transcripts were used to amplify TCR beta CDR3 regions. Second-round multiplex PCR followed a first-round RT-PCR using HTBI primers. TCRdb re-called the multiplex PCR reads through MiXCR, storing one row per CDR3 protein. The table lists over a million distinct CDR3 sequences, about 36% of them singletons, with more than 9.5% in the top ten. The CDR3 covers 15 residues. V was shortened by 0 bases and J by 9 bases, with 12 bases between the two germline ends. Per germline, CDR1 LNHNV and CDR2 YYDKDF (reference sequence).

The sample was peripheral blood or thyroid tissue (not recorded which). The chain uses TRBV15 and TRBJ1-6, with D possibly being TRBD1 (6 bases). This clonotype was obtained from an adult man with Graves' hyperthyroidism. CDR3 nucleotides: TGTGCCACCAGCAGAGATCGGGGGGCAGGTTCACCCCTCCACTTT. Its translation: CATSRDRGAGSPLHF.